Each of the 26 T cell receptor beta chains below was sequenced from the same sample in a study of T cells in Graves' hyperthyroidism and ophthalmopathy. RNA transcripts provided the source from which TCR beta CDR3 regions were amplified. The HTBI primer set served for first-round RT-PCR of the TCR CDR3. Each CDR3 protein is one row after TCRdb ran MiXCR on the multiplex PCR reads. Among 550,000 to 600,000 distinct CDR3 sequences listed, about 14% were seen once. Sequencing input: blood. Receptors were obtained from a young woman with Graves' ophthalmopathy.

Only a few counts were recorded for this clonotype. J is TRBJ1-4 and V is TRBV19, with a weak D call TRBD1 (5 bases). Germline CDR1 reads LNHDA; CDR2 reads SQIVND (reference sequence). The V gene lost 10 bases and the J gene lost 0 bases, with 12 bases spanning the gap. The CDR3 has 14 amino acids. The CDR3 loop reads CATKGVATNEKLFF. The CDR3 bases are TGTGCCACTAAAGGGGTCGCAACTAATGAAAAACTGTTTTTT.

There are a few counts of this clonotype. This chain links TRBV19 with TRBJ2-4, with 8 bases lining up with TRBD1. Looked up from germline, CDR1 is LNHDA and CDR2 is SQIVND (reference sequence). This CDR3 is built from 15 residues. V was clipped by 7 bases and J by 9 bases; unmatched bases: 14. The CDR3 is CASIPDRGHSGIQYF. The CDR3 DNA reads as TGTGCCAGTATTCCCGACAGGGGCCATTCGGGCATTCAGTACTTC.

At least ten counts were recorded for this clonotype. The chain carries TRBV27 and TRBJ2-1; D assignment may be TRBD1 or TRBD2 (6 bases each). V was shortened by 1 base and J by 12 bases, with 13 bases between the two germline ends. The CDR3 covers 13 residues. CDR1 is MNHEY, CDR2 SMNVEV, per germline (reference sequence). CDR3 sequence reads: CASSLWGAEGQFF. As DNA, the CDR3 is TGTGCCAGCAGTTTATGGGGGGCTGAAGGGCAGTTCTTC.

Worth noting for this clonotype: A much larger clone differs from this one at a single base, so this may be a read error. CDR3 loop: CASSTLAGESYNEQFF. The CDR3 bases are TGTGCCAGCAGCACCCTAGCGGGAGAGTCCTACAATGAGCAGTTCTTC. V usage is TRBV5-5 and J usage is TRBJ2-1; 10 positions agree with TRBD2. This CDR3 spans 16 amino acids. J gave up 1 base and V 4 bases, and 5 bases lay outside the gene matches. Germline values: CDR1 SGHKS, CDR2 YYEKEE (reference sequence).

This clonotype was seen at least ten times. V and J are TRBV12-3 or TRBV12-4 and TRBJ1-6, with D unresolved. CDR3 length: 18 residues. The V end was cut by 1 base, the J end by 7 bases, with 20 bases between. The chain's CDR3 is CASSLGPWTFQLNSPLHF. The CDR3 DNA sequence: TGTGCCAGCAGTTTAGGCCCCTGGACCTTCCAATTAAATTCACCCCTCCACTTT.

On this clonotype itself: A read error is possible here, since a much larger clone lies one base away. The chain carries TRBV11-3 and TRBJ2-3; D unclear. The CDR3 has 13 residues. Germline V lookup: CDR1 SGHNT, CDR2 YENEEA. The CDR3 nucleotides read TGTGCCAGCAGCCCCCTCCTATCAGATACGCGGTATTTT. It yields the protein CASSPLLSDTRYF.

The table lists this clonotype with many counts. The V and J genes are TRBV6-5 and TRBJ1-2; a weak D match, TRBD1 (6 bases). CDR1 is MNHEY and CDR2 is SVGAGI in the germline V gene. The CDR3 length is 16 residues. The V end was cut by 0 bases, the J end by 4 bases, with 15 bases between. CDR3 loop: CASSYSYRDLGYGYTF. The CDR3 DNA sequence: TGTGCCAGCAGTTACTCGTACAGGGACCTTGGCTATGGCTACACCTTC.

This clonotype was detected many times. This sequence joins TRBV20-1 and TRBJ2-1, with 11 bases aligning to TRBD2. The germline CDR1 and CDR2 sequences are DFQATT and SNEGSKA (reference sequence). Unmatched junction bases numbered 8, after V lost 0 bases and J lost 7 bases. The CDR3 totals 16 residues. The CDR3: CSARDPLAGGPNEQFF. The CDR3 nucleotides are TGCAGTGCTAGAGATCCATTAGCGGGAGGGCCTAATGAGCAGTTCTTC.

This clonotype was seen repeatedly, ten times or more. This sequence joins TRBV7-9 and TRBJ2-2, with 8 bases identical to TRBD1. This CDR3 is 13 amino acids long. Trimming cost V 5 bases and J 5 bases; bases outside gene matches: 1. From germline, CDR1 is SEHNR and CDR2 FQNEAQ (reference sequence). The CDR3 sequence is CASSQGATGELFF. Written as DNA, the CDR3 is TGTGCCAGCAGCCAGGGGGCAACCGGGGAGCTGTTTTTT.

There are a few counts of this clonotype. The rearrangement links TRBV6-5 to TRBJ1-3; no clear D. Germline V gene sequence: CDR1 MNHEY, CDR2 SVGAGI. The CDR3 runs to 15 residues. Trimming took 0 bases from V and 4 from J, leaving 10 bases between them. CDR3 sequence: CASSYSRPGGNTIYF. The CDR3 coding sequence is TGTGCCAGCAGTTACTCCAGGCCTGGAGGAAACACCATATATTTT.

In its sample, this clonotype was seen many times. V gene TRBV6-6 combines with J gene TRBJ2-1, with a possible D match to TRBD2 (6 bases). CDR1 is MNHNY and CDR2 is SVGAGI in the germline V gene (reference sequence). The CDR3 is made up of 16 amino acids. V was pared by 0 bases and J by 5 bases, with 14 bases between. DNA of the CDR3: TGTGCCAGCAGTTACTCGACTAGTCGGCCGAACAATGAGCAGTTCTTC. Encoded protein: CASSYSTSRPNNEQFF.

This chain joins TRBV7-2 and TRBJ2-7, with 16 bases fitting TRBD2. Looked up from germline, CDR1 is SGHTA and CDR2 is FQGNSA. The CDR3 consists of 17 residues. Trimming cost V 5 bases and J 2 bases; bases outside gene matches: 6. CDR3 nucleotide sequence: TGTGCCAGCAGCAAGGGACTAGCGGGAGGGGATACCTACGAGCAGTACTTC. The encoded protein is CASSKGLAGGDTYEQYF.

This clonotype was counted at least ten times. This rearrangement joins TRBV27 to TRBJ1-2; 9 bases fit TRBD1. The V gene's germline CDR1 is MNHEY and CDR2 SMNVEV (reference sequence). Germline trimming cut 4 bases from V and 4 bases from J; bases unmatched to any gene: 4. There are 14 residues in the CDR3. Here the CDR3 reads CASSSTGGAYGYTF. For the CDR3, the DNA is TGTGCCAGCAGTTCTACAGGGGGCGCCTATGGCTACACCTTC.

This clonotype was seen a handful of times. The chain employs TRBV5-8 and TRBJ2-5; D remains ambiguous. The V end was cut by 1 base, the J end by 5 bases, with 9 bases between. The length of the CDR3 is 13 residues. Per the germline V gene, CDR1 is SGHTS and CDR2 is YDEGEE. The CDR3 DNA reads TGTGCCAGCAGCTTGCCCCTTGGGGAGACCCAGTACTTC. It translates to CASSLPLGETQYF.

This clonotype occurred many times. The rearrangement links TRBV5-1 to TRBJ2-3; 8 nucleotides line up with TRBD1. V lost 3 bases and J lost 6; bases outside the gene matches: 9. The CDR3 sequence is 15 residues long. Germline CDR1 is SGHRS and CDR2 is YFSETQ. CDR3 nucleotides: TGCGCCAGCAGCTCAACAGGGGGATTTGAGGATACGCAGTATTTT. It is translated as CASSSTGGFEDTQYF.

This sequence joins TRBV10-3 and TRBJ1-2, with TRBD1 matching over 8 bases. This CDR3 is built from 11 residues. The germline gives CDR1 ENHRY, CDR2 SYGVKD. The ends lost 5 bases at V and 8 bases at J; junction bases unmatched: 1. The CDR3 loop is CAISSGGGYTF. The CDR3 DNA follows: TGTGCCATCAGTTCAGGGGGCGGCTACACCTTC.

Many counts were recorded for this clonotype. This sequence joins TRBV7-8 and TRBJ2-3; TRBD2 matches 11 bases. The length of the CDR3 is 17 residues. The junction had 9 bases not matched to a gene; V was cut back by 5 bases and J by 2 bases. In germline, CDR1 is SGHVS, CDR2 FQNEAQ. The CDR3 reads CASSLQTSGTYTDTQYF. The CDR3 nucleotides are TGTGCCAGCAGCCTCCAGACTAGCGGGACTTACACAGATACGCAGTATTTT.

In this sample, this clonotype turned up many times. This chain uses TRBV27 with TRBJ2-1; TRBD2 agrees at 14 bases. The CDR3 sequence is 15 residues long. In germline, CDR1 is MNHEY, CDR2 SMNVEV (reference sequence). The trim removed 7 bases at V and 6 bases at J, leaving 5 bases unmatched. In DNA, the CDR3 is TGTGCCAGCACCTTCGGGACTAGCGGGAGCAATGAGCAGTTCTTC. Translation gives CASTFGTSGSNEQFF.

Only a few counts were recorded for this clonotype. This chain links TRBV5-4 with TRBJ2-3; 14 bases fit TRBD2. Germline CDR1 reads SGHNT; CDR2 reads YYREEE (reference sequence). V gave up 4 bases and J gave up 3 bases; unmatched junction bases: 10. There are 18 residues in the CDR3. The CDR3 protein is CASSPGTSGRIRTDTQYF. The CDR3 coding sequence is TGTGCCAGCAGCCCCGGGACTAGCGGGAGAATAAGAACAGATACGCAGTATTTT.

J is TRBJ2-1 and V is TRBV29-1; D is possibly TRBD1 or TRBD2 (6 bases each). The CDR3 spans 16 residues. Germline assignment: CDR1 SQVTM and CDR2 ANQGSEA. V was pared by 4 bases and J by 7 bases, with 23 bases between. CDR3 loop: CSVVRGAGSGMNEQFF. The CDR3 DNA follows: TGCAGCGTTGTAAGGGGGGCTGGTAGTGGGATGAATGAGCAGTTCTTC.

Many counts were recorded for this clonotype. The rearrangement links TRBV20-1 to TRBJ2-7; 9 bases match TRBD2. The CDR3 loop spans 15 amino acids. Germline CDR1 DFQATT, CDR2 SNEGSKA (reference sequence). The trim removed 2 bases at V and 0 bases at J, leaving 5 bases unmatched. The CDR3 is CSARIDSGSSYEQYF. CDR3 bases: TGCAGTGCTAGAATTGATAGCGGGAGCTCCTACGAGCAGTACTTC.

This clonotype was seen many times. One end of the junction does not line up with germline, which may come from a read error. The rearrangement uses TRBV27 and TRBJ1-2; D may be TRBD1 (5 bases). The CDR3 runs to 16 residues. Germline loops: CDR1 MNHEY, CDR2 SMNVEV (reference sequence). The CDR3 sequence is CANSLQMGSDKYGYTF. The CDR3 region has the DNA TGTGCCAACAGTTTACAAATGGGGTCGGACAAATATGGCTACACCTTC.

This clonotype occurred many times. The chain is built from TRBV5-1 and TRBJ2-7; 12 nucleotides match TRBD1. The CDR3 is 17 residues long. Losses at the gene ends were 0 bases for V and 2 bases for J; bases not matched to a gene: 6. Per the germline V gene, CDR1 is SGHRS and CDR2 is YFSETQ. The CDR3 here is CASSLGDRGLSTYEQYF. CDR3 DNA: TGCGCCAGCAGCTTGGGGGACAGGGGGCTTTCAACCTACGAGCAGTACTTC.

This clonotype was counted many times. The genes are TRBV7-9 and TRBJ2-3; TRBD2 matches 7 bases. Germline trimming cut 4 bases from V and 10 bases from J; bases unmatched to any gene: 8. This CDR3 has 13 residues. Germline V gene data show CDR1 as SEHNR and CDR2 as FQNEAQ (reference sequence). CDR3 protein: CASSSSLALAQYF. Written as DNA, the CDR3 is TGTGCCAGCAGCTCTTCACTAGCGTTAGCGCAGTATTTT.

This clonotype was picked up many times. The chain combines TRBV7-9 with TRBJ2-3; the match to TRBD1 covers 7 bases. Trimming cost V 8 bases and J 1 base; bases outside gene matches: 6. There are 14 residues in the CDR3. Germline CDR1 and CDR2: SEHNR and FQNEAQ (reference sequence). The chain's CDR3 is CASATGAGTDTQYF. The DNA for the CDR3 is TGTGCCAGCGCCACAGGGGCAGGCACAGATACGCAGTATTTT.

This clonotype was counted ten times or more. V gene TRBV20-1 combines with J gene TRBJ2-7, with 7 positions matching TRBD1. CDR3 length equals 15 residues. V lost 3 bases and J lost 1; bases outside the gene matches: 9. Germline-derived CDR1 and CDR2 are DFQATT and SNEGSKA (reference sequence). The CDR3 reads CSASSTGKKSYEQYF. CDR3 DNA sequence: TGCAGTGCTAGCTCGACAGGGAAGAAGTCCTACGAGCAGTACTTC.